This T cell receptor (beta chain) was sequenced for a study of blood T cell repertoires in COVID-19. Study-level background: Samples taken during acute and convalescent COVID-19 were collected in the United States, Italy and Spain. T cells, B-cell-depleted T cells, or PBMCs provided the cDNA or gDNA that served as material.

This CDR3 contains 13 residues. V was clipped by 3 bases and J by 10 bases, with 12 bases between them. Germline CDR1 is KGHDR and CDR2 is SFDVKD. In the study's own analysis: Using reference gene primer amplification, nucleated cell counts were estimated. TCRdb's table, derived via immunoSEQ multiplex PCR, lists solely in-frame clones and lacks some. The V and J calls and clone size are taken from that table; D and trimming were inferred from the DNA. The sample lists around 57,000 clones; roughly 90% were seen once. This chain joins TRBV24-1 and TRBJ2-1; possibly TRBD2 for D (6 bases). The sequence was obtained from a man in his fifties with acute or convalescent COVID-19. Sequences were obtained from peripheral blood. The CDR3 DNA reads TGTGCCACCAGTGATCACCGGGAGAGAGAGCAGTTCTTC. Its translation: CATSDHREREQFF.